The rows below give T cell receptor beta chains drawn from one sample of a study of response to subunit inactivated influenza vaccine. One entry per CDR3 protein, called by TCRdb with MiXCR from the RT-PCR reads. Found here are approximately 520,000 distinct CDR3 sequences, 25% of them singletons; the top ten hold 1.5% to 2%. This material consisted of CD4+ T cells sorted from PBMCs, taken 5 days after vaccination. These receptors were collected from a man aged 45-65 years who received an inactivated influenza vaccine. Both conserved end residues are part of each CDR3. A D gene is named only where the DNA matches it firmly. Expanded clones get a size class; other rows say once, few or many, or leave the size out.

j_call v_call clone_size d_call cdr3_nt cdr3_aa
TRBJ2-7 TRBV11-2 few TRBD1 TGTGCCAGCAGCTGGGGAGGGACACAGGGGGCAAGGCAGTACTTC CASSWGGTQGARQYF
TRBJ2-1 TRBV5-5 . . TGTGCCAGCAGCTTGTGGTTAGAATCCAATGAGCAGTTCTTC CASSLWLESNEQFF
TRBJ1-5 TRBV12-3/TRBV12-4 . . TGTGCCAGCAGCCCAGGAGACCTGAGGAATCAGCCCCAGCATTTT CASSPGDLRNQPQHF
TRBJ2-4 TRBV29-1 few . TGCAGCGTTGTGGGCAGGGAGGCCAAAAACATTCAGTACTTC CSVVGREAKNIQYF
TRBJ2-1 TRBV14 few . TGTGCCAGCAGCCCAAGCGTCGGTATCCAGTTCTTC CASSPSVGIQFF
TRBJ2-5 TRBV3-1 . . TGTGCCAGCAGCCATACATTAGGGGCCCAAGAGACCCAGTACTTC CASSHTLGAQETQYF
TRBJ2-3 TRBV15 once . TGTGCCACCAGCAGAGAGGCGGGCTACACAGATACGCAGTATTTT CATSREAGYTDTQYF
TRBJ1-6 TRBV20-1 few . TGCAGTGCTAGCCCAGGAAGCTCCTATAATTCACCCCTCCACTTT CSASPGSSYNSPLHF
TRBJ2-5 TRBV20-1 few . TGCAGTGCGCAGGTCGAGGTGACCCAGTACTTC CSAQVEVTQYF
TRBJ1-4 TRBV2 . TRBD1 TGTGCCAGCAGGACAGGGGGAATATTTGAAAAACTGTTTTTT CASRTGGIFEKLFF
TRBJ2-3 TRBV5-1 . TRBD2 TGCGCCAGCAGCTTGGGGACTAGGAGTACAGATACGCAGTATTTT CASSLGTRSTDTQYF
TRBJ2-2 TRBV5-1 few . TGCGCCAGCAGCCTCCCCTATTGGGGAACCGGGGAGCTGTTTTTT CASSLPYWGTGELFF
TRBJ2-3 TRBV9 . TRBD1 TGTGCCAGCAGCTTAAGGACAGGGTATACGGATACGCAGTATTTT CASSLRTGYTDTQYF
TRBJ1-1 TRBV20-1 . . TGCAGCGGGGACGGGGCAGCCGCCACTGAAGCTTTCTTT CSGDGAAATEAFF
TRBJ1-4 TRBV10-3 . . TGTGCCATCAGTGAGTCGGGGGCAACTAATGAAAAACTGTTTTTT CAISESGATNEKLFF
TRBJ2-5 TRBV12-3/TRBV12-4 few . TGTGCCAGCAGTTGGGGACAGCCGGAGGGAGAGACCCAGTACTTC CASSWGQPEGETQYF
TRBJ2-3 TRBV6-4 . . TGTGCCAGCAGTGACTCGGAGGGAGATACGCAGTATTTT CASSDSEGDTQYF
TRBJ2-1 TRBV10-3 few . TGTGCCATCAGTGAGTCGACAGGGAGGTTCCTATACAATGAGCAGTTCTTC CAISESTGRFLYNEQFF
TRBJ2-2 TRBV29-1 . . TGCAGCGTGGGGACACTCGACACCGGGGAGCTGTTTTTT CSVGTLDTGELFF
TRBJ2-1 TRBV5-6 . . TGTGCCAGCAGTTATAGGACGGCTAGCTCCTACAATGAGCAGTTCTTC CASSYRTASSYNEQFF
TRBJ2-7 TRBV12-3/TRBV12-4 many . TGTGCCAGCAGCAGAGGCAGTCGGACCCTTGGCGAGCAGTACTTC CASSRGSRTLGEQYF
TRBJ2-4 TRBV4-3 . . TGCGCCAGCAGCCAAGTGCATGCGGCCCTAGCCAAAAACATTCAGTACTTC CASSQVHAALAKNIQYF
TRBJ2-3 TRBV20-1 few . TGCAGTGCTAGAGATCCAAGGGATACGCAGTATTTT CSARDPRDTQYF
TRBJ2-2 TRBV5-1 . . TGCGCCAGCAAAACAGAGAACACCGGGGAGCTGTTTTTT CASKTENTGELFF
TRBJ2-1 TRBV20-1 . TRBD1 TGCTGTGCTAGTCCTACGGGACAGGGGGACAACAATGAGCAGTTCTTC CCASPTGQGDNNEQFF
TRBJ2-7 TRBV6-1 . TRBD1 TGTGCCAGCAGTCCGGTACAGGGGTCCCGCTCCTACGAGCAGTACTTC CASSPVQGSRSYEQYF
TRBJ2-7 TRBV4-1 . TRBD1 TGCGCCAGCAGCCAGCTACCGGGACAGACCTACGAGCAGTACTTC CASSQLPGQTYEQYF
TRBJ2-7 TRBV11-2 . . TGTGCCAGCAGCTTAGGGTTGCGTAGGGGTGAGCAGTACTTC CASSLGLRRGEQYF
TRBJ2-2 TRBV20-1 . TRBD1 TGCAGTGCTATGACAGGGGGCGTTGCCGGGGAGCTGTTTTTT CSAMTGGVAGELFF
TRBJ2-1 TRBV7-2 few . TGTGCCAGCAGCACCTTAGATGAGCAGTTCTTC CASSTLDEQFF
TRBJ1-3 TRBV12-3/TRBV12-4 few . TGTGCCAGCAGTGACTCCGGGGTAGGAAACACCATATATTTT CASSDSGVGNTIYF
TRBJ2-7 TRBV29-1 . TRBD2 TGCAGCGTTGTATATTTGGCTAGCGGGAACTACGAGCAGTACTTC CSVVYLASGNYEQYF
TRBJ2-7 TRBV18 . . TGTGCCAGCTCACCACCTAATGTGGGGGGAGACGAGCAGTACTTC CASSPPNVGGDEQYF
TRBJ2-5 TRBV24-1 few TRBD1 TGTGCCACCAGTGATTTCGGGCAGGGGGCAGGCGAGACCCAGTACTTC CATSDFGQGAGETQYF
TRBJ2-1 TRBV3-1 . TRBD2 TGTGCCAGCAGCCAAGACGGGACGGGGGGGTACAATGAGCAGTTCTTC CASSQDGTGGYNEQFF
TRBJ2-3 TRBV5-1 few . TGCGCCAGCAGCTTACACGAAAGCACAGATACGCAGTATTTT CASSLHESTDTQYF
TRBJ1-6 TRBV7-8 few . TGTGCCAGCAGCTTCTTGGCTAGTGGTTCACCCCTCCACTTT CASSFLASGSPLHF
TRBJ1-1 TRBV7-2 . . TGTGCCAGCAGACAACAGGGAAGCACTGAAGCTTTCTTT CASRQQGSTEAFF
TRBJ2-2 TRBV24-1 few . TGTGCCACCAGTGTTCCAGGACCGAACACCGGGGAGCTGTTTTTT CATSVPGPNTGELFF
TRBJ1-1 TRBV2 few TRBD1 TGTGCCAGCAGTGTAGGACAGGCCGGACAAGCTTTCTTT CASSVGQAGQAFF
TRBJ2-1 TRBV5-1 . TRBD1 TGCGCCAGCAGCACCGGACAGGGGGCCTACAATGAGCAGTTCTTC CASSTGQGAYNEQFF
TRBJ2-7 TRBV7-2 . TRBD2 TGTGCCAGCAGCTTCGGGACTAGCGTCAACGAGCAGTACTTC CASSFGTSVNEQYF
TRBJ2-3 TRBV20-1 . TRBD1 TGCAGTGCTCTTGCGGGGACAGGGAGCACAGATACGCAGTATTTT CSALAGTGSTDTQYF
TRBJ1-2 TRBV29-1 few . TGCAGCGTTGACAGGATGAGAGCTAGTGGCTACACCTTC CSVDRMRASGYTF
TRBJ1-5 TRBV5-8 . . TGTGCCAGCAGCTTGGAGTGGGCTAGCAATCAGCCCCAGCATTTT CASSLEWASNQPQHF
TRBJ2-1 TRBV15 . TRBD2 TGTGCCACCAGCAGGGGACTAGCGGGAGGGCCATTCGGTGAGCAGTTCTTC CATSRGLAGGPFGEQFF
TRBJ2-1 TRBV20-1 . TRBD2 TGCAGTGCAGGCGATAGCGGGAGCGGGAATGAGCAGTTCTTC CSAGDSGSGNEQFF
TRBJ2-2 TRBV4-2 . TRBD2 TGTGCCAGCAGCCAAGATAGCTCCGGGACTAGAAAGAACACCGGGGAGCTGTTTTTT CASSQDSSGTRKNTGELFF
TRBJ2-4 TRBV3-1 . . TGTGCCAGCAGCTCCTTCAGCGGTCAACTAGCCAAAAACATTCAGTACTTC CASSSFSGQLAKNIQYF
TRBJ2-7 TRBV2 few . TGTGCCAGCAGGTCCCTGGACGGTCTTTACGAGCAGTACTTC CASRSLDGLYEQYF
TRBJ2-3 TRBV20-1 few . TGCAGTGCTAGTCCCCGGGACCGGCGAGATACGCAGTATTTT CSASPRDRRDTQYF
TRBJ1-6 TRBV3-1 . TRBD1 TGTGCCAGCAGCCTGCGGACAGGGAGTATGAATTCACCCCTCCACTTT CASSLRTGSMNSPLHF
TRBJ1-2 TRBV15 . TRBD1 TGTGCCACCAGCAGAGAACTAGTGGGACAGGGCTATGGCTACACCTTC CATSRELVGQGYGYTF
TRBJ2-7 TRBV5-1 few TRBD2 TGCGCCAGCAGCTATACCGGGGAGGGTATTTCCTACGAGCAGTACTTC CASSYTGEGISYEQYF